This TCR beta chain was recorded in a study of T-cell reconstitution after alpha-beta-depleted transplantation in children. For TCRbeta, the library was prepared with unique molecular identifiers. One entry per CDR3 protein results from TCRdb running MiXCR on the PCR reads. The sample lists over 550,000 distinct CDR3 sequences, over 9.5% occurring once. V dropped 0 bases and J dropped 4 bases, with 11 bases sitting between them. The germline V gene encodes CDR1 SGHRS and CDR2 YFSETQ. The CDR3 has 14 amino acids. The sample in question was PBMCs from the stem cell graft donor, obtained from the stem cell graft. This TCR derives from a human donor who donated a stem cell graft to a child with acute myeloid leukemia. This chain uses TRBV5-1 with TRBJ2-7; perhaps TRBD1 as D (6 bases). CDR3 loop: CASSLDRDLYEQYF. DNA of the CDR3: TGCGCCAGCAGCTTGGACAGGGACCTATACGAGCAGTACTTC.